This T cell receptor beta chain was profiled in a study of T-cell reconstitution after alpha-beta-depleted transplantation in children (TCRdb year 2016). Background for the entire study: T-cell immune reconstitution after TCRalphabeta/CD19-depleted allogeneic hematopoietic cell transplantation in children was quantitatively tracked in the study by means of TCR repertoire profiling. Study-level results and caveats: About two months after transplant, the apparently early recovery of alphabetaT-cell counts reportedly depended on just several hundred clones that had expanded rapidly and came from non-depleted graft cells. In some patients, the high TCRbeta diversity seen at day 60 was put down to recipient T cells and intrathymic progenitors that had survived conditioning. Over subsequent months, a decline in hyperexpanded clone frequencies was noted, and after one year, T-cell counts and TCRbeta diversity were mostly ascribed to newly produced T cells.

The library was built by means of PCR. For sequencing, an Illumina HiSeq 2500 was employed. To normalize quantification of the TCRbeta repertoire, the TCR libraries were built with molecular barcoding that relied on unique molecular identifiers. TCRdb redid the processing of the public reads, applying fastp at Q25 and MiXCR, and retained in-frame beta chains. Rows are combined by CDR3 protein, so each entry shows the most common genes and DNA. In this sample the table shows some 840,000 distinct CDR3 sequences, 15% to 20% of which occur a single time. Of the sample, approximately 5% falls within the top ten clones. This clonotype was detected a few times. The antigen this receptor binds is unknown. Base-call qualities are not available, and no considerably larger clone is one nucleotide away. In the paper's terms, the treatment or condition label means: allogeneic hematopoietic cell transplantation with graft depleted of TCRalphabeta T cells and CD19 B cells. The transplant recipients were children given TCRalphabeta/CD19-depleted allogeneic hematopoietic cell grafts.

The V end loses 2 bases and the J end loses 2 bases, and a stretch of 9 bases separates them. The germline V gene (reference sequence) specifies SEHNR as CDR1 and FQNEAQ as CDR2. The CDR3, cysteine through phenylalanine, is 15 amino acids long. CDR3 DNA is the only sequence kept; it has 45 bases, read in frame from the first base. The source was PBMCs, mostly from graft donor cells, collected 360 days after TCRalphabeta/CD19-depleted stem cell transplant. The chain is assembled from TRBV7-9 and TRBJ1-4, with the identity of the D gene unclear. This sequence originates from a male patient between 10 and 17 years old who had a stem cell transplant for acute lymphoblastic leukemia, so the T cells may come from the graft donor. CDR3 protein: CASSLFTNTNEKLFF. In nucleotides, the sequence is TGTGCCAGCAGCTTATTTACGAATACTAATGAAAAACTGTTTTTT.